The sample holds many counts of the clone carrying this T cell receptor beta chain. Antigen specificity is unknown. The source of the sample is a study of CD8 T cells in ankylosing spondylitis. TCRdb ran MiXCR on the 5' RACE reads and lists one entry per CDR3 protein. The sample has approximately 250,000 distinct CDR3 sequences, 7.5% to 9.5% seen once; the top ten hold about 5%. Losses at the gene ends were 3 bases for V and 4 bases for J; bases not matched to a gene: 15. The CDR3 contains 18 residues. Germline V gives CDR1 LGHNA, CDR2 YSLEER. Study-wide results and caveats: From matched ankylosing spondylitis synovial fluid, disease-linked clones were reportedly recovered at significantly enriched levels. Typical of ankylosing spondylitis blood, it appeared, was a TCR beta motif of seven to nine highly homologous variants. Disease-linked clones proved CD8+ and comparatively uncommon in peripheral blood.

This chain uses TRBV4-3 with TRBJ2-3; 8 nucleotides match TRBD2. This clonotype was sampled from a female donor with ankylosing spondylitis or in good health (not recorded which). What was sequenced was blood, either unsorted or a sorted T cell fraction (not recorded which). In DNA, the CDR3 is TGCGCCAGCAGCCACGAAATTACGAGCGGGAGTAGAGCAGATACGCAGTATTTT. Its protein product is CASSHEITSGSRADTQYF.